Below are 14 T cell receptor beta chains sequenced from a single sample in a study of shared clonotypes between healthy human individuals. This table comes from immunoSEQ multiplex PCR, and its TCRdb copy is limited to in-frame clones, with some not included. The repertoire holds over a million clones, with about 96% as singletons. Sequencing input: naive CD4+ T cells sorted from blood. As to subset: CD45RA+ positively selected. The receptors here all came from a man younger than 40 in good health.

The V call is TRBV27, the J call TRBJ2-5; D may be TRBD1 (6 bases). Germline V gene data show CDR1 as MNHEY and CDR2 as SMNVEV (reference sequence). Trimming stripped 5 bases from V and 4 bases from J, with 20 bases between. This CDR3 has 16 amino acids. The CDR3 nucleotides read TGTGCCAGCAGTCTTCATGACACCCAGGGGCGAGAGACCCAGTACTTC. As protein: CASSLHDTQGRETQYF.

The chain employs TRBV25-1 and TRBJ2-1, with TRBD1 matching over 7 bases. Trimming took 9 bases from V and 1 from J; bases not matched to a gene: 3. The CDR3 is 13 amino acids. Germline CDR1 reads MGHDK; CDR2 reads SYGVNS. The CDR3 DNA follows: TGTGCCAGTACGACAGGGTCCTACAATGAGCAGTTCTTC. Protein sequence: CASTTGSYNEQFF.

The count of this clone is one. The chain joins TRBV14 to TRBJ2-4; D possibly corresponds to TRBD1 (6 bases). Germline V gene data show CDR1 as SGHDN and CDR2 as FVKESK. There are 17 residues in the CDR3. The V gene lost 0 bases and the J gene lost 4 bases, with 16 bases spanning the gap. CDR3 bases: TGTGCCAGCAGCCAAGATTATGGGAAAACAGGGAAAAACATTCAGTACTTC. The encoded protein is CASSQDYGKTGKNIQYF.

The chain joins TRBV9 to TRBJ2-3; 11 bases line up with TRBD2. This CDR3 is 18 amino acids long. Germline CDR1 reads SGDLS; CDR2 reads YYNGEE. V lost 2 bases to trimming and J lost 2 bases; unmatched junction nucleotides: 10. The CDR3 protein is CASSVPTRLAGHTDTQYF. CDR3 nucleotide sequence: TGTGCCAGCAGCGTTCCGACCAGACTAGCGGGACACACAGATACGCAGTATTTT.

The V gene is TRBV15, the J gene TRBJ1-1; tentatively, D is TRBD1 (5 bases). CDR1 and CDR2 from the germline V gene are LNHNV and YYDKDF (reference sequence). This CDR3 contains 14 residues. The V and J ends lost 8 bases and 1 base respectively, with 14 bases between them. CDR3 nucleotide sequence: TGTGCCACCGCCGGGGGTTGGCCGAACACTGAAGCTTTCTTT. It is translated as CATAGGWPNTEAFF. Filled out from reference TRBV15 and TRBJ1-1, the complete variable domain reads DAMVIQNPRYQVTQFGKPVTLSCSQTLNHNVMYWYQQKSSQAPKLLFHYYDKDFNNEADTPDNFQSRRPNTSFCFLDIRSPGLGDTAMYLCATAGGWPNTEAFFGQGTRLTVV.

The rearrangement uses TRBV28 and TRBJ2-2; D remains ambiguous. The CDR3 length is 13 residues. V was shortened by 6 bases and J by 5 bases, with 10 bases between the two germline ends. The germline V gene has CDR1 MDHEN and CDR2 SYDVKM. CDR3 sequence: CASRDQTTGELFF. The CDR3 nucleotides read TGTGCCAGCAGGGACCAGACTACCGGGGAGCTGTTTTTT.

The rearrangement uses TRBV27 and TRBJ2-2; no clear D. The CDR3 loop spans 16 amino acids. With 3 bases removed from V and 6 bases from J, the gap between germline ends came to 17 bases. Per the germline V gene, CDR1 is MNHEY and CDR2 is SMNVEV (reference sequence). The CDR3 sequence: CASSFDPILAPGELFF. The CDR3 nucleotides read TGTGCCAGCAGTTTCGATCCGATCCTGGCACCCGGGGAGCTGTTTTTT.

The chain has TRBV9 and TRBJ2-1; 7 bases align to TRBD2. Germline V gives CDR1 SGDLS, CDR2 YYNGEE. The CDR3 is made up of 15 amino acids. V shed 0 bases and J 8 bases; nucleotides not matched to a gene: 8. CDR3 amino acids: CASSVGGSLSDEQFF. DNA of the CDR3: TGTGCCAGCAGCGTAGGCGGGAGTTTATCGGATGAGCAGTTCTTC.

The rearrangement joins TRBV9 to TRBJ2-3; tentatively, D is TRBD1 (6 bases). The length of the CDR3 is 15 residues. Germline CDR1 reads SGDLS; CDR2 reads YYNGEE. V lost 4 bases and J 2 bases, leaving 14 bases between the germline ends. This chain's CDR3 is CASSYREGVTDTQYF. The CDR3, as DNA: TGTGCCAGCAGCTACAGGGAAGGGGTCACAGATACGCAGTATTTT.

Details on this clone: Other DNA sequences in this sample translate to the same CDR3. The J gene is TRBJ2-1, the V gene TRBV5-1; D may correspond to TRBD1 or TRBD2 (5 bases each). The CDR3 covers 14 residues. The germline V gene has CDR1 SGHRS and CDR2 YFSETQ. Trimming removed 0 bases from V and 3 bases from J, with 7 bases in between. The CDR3 DNA follows: TGCGCCAGCAGCTTGGGGGGGAGCTACAATGAGCAGTTCTTC. This translates into CASSLGGSYNEQFF.

J is TRBJ1-4 and V is TRBV5-1; no firm D call. CDR1 and CDR2 from the germline V gene are SGHRS and YFSETQ. V lost 0 bases and J 7 bases, leaving 16 bases between the germline ends. The CDR3 has 16 residues. The CDR3 DNA reads TGCGCCAGCAGCTTGGATCGGGCGGAGGGAGGTGAAAAACTGTTTTTT. Its translation: CASSLDRAEGGEKLFF.

This chain joins TRBV7-9 and TRBJ1-1; D remains unclear. The V end lost 3 bases, the J end lost 7 bases, and 6 bases lay between the germline ends. The length of the CDR3 is 11 residues. Germline V gene lookup returns CDR1 SEHNR and CDR2 FQNEAQ (reference sequence). The CDR3 spells CASSFGIEAFF. The DNA of the CDR3 is TGTGCCAGCAGCTTCGGGATTGAAGCTTTCTTT.

The chain combines TRBV15 with TRBJ2-5; the match to TRBD1 covers 9 bases. The CDR3 covers 13 residues. The V and J ends lost 6 bases and 4 bases, in that order; junction bases with no gene match: 3. Per the germline V gene, CDR1 is LNHNV and CDR2 is YYDKDF (reference sequence). CDR3 residues: CATRRQGGETQYF. CDR3 nucleotides: TGTGCCACCAGGCGACAGGGGGGAGAGACCCAGTACTTC.

This chain links TRBV2 with TRBJ2-5; D is unclear. Germline V gene lookup returns CDR1 SNHLY and CDR2 FYNNEI. V was trimmed by 6 bases and J by 2 bases, leaving 10 bases between them. There are 13 residues in the CDR3. In DNA form, the CDR3 reads TGTGCCAGCAGCCCCCGAGATCAAGAGACCCAGTACTTC. It specifies CASSPRDQETQYF.